This entry lists 24 T cell receptor beta chains sequenced from one sample in a study of blood T cells in healthy people across ages. Combining a sample-barcoded 5' primer with a J-beta primer mix, a second PCR ran for about 7 to 11 cycles. Via MiXCR, TCRdb re-called the 5' RACE reads, giving one row per CDR3 protein. The sample yields about 1.8 million distinct CDR3 sequences, roughly 49% seen once. Specimen: blood. The receptor set was obtained from a woman aged 40 to 49 in good health.

This chain links TRBV27 with TRBJ1-2, with TRBD1 as a possible D gene (6 bases). Between the trimmed V and J ends, which lost 5 bases and 2 bases, there was a span of 12 bases. In germline, CDR1 is MNHEY, CDR2 SMNVEV (reference sequence). This CDR3 is built from 14 residues. The CDR3 spells CASSPGTLNYGYTF. CDR3 coding DNA: TGTGCCAGCAGTCCCGGGACACTCAACTATGGCTACACCTTC.

The V call is TRBV6-1, the J call TRBJ2-7, with D perhaps matching TRBD1 (7 bases). Matching the DNA end better, TRBJ2-5 makes the J call doubtful. Germline CDR1 and CDR2: MNHNS and SASEGT. CDR3 length: 15 residues. CDR3 nucleotides: TGTGCCAGCCGAGGGCAGGGGGGAGGTTTAGAGACCCAGTACTTC. Translated: CASRGQGGGLETQYF.

This clonotype occurred a few times. The chain combines TRBV5-6 with TRBJ2-1; 8 bases align to TRBD1. Germline assignment: CDR1 SGHDT and CDR2 YYEEEE. Trimming removed 3 bases from V and 6 bases from J; junction bases left unmatched: 2. CDR3 size: 13 residues. CDR3: CASSSGTGNEQFF. The CDR3 nucleotides read TGTGCCAGCAGCTCAGGGACAGGCAATGAGCAGTTCTTC.

This clonotype appeared a few times. The chain has TRBV28 and TRBJ1-5; no firm D call. Germline-derived CDR1 and CDR2 are MDHEN and SYDVKM. This CDR3 contains 13 residues. The germline V and J ends were trimmed by 0 bases and 6 bases, with 6 bases remaining between them. The CDR3 DNA reads as TGTGCCAGCAGTTTATGGGGCCCTCAGCCCCAGCATTTT. Translating it yields CASSLWGPQPQHF.

This chain connects TRBV7-2 to TRBJ1-6; 7 positions agree with TRBD1. Germline V gene lookup returns CDR1 SGHTA and CDR2 FQGNSA. CDR3 length: 13 residues. Unmatched junction bases numbered 3, after V lost 6 bases and J lost 7 bases. The CDR3 DNA is TGTGCCAGCAGTCCAGGGGGAAATTCACCCCTCCACTTT. Translating it yields CASSPGGNSPLHF.

This clonotype was picked up many times. The rearrangement joins TRBV11-1 to TRBJ2-3; TRBD1 agrees at 9 bases. The CDR3 loop spans 15 amino acids. Germline lookup yields CDR1 SGHAT and CDR2 FQDESV (reference sequence). After removal of 1 base from V and 2 bases from J, the junction contained 1 base not matched to a gene. The CDR3 protein is CASSLGDRVTDTQYF. DNA of the CDR3: TGTGCCAGCAGCTTAGGGGACAGGGTCACAGATACGCAGTATTTT. Looking up the rest from reference TRBV11-1 and TRBJ2-3 gives the full variable domain: EAEVAQSPRYKITEKSQAVAFWCDPISGHATLYWYRQILGQGPELLVQFQDESVVDDSQLPKDRFSAERLKGVDSTLKIQPAELGDSAMYLCASSLGDRVTDTQYFGPGTRLTVL.

This clonotype occurred once. The chain employs TRBV5-1 and TRBJ2-5; D unresolved. This CDR3 is 13 amino acids long. Germline CDR1 SGHRS, CDR2 YFSETQ. Trimming removed 4 bases from V and 5 bases from J, with 12 bases in between. The CDR3 region has the DNA TGCGCCAGCAGCCACACGTTCGGGGAGACCCAGTACTTC. Its protein is CASSHTFGETQYF.

Turning to this clonotype: A clone one base away is much larger, so this may be a read error. The rearrangement links TRBV20-1 to TRBJ2-5; 12 positions agree with TRBD1. The germline CDR1 and CDR2 sequences are DFQATT and SNEGSKA (reference sequence). Trimming at V came to 5 bases and at J to 4 bases, leaving 5 bases not matched to a gene. This CDR3 region has 14 residues. CDR3 nucleotides: TGCAGTGCTGGCGGGGACAGGGGGCGAGAGACCCAGTACTTC. It specifies CSAGGDRGRETQYF.

The chain has TRBV7-2 and TRBJ1-6, with D possibly being TRBD1 (6 bases). Germline V gene sequence: CDR1 SGHTA, CDR2 FQGNSA. Deletions cut 4 bases from V and 5 bases from J, with 12 bases between. The CDR3 contains 15 residues. Here the CDR3 reads CASSSDRPNNSPLHF. The CDR3 DNA reads as TGTGCCAGCAGCTCAGACAGGCCCAATAATTCACCCCTCCACTTT.

The chain links TRBV2 to TRBJ2-7; D possibly corresponds to TRBD2 (6 bases). V lost 3 bases and J 6 bases, leaving 12 bases between the germline ends. The CDR3 runs to 13 residues. Germline CDR1 and CDR2: SNHLY and FYNNEI. This CDR3 is CASSDNRRGEQYF. The CDR3, as DNA: TGTGCCAGCAGTGATAATAGGAGGGGCGAGCAGTACTTC.

This clonotype was seen a handful of times. The J gene is TRBJ2-7, the V gene TRBV5-1; D unclear. Trimming removed 1 base at V and 1 base at J, with 12 bases between. In germline, CDR1 is SGHRS, CDR2 YFSETQ. The length of the CDR3 is 15 residues. The CDR3 region is CASSLSVGSSYEQYF. The CDR3 coding sequence is TGCGCCAGCAGCTTGTCGGTTGGCAGTTCCTACGAGCAGTACTTC.

V usage is TRBV24-1 and J usage is TRBJ2-7, with D maybe TRBD1 (6 bases). The germline CDR1 and CDR2 sequences are KGHDR and SFDVKD. This CDR3 region has 16 residues. V was pared by 7 bases and J by 0 bases, with 18 bases between. In nucleotides, the CDR3 is TGTGCCACCAGCGAATCAGGGGTTGGGAGCTCCTACGAGCAGTACTTC. This sequence encodes CATSESGVGSSYEQYF.

The genes are TRBV6-5 and TRBJ1-2; no reliable D call. Germline values: CDR1 MNHEY, CDR2 SVGAGI. Deletions cut 7 bases from V and 2 bases from J, with 11 bases between. The CDR3 sequence is 13 residues long. The CDR3 is CASNSGMNYGYTF. Written as DNA, the CDR3 is TGTGCCAGCAATAGCGGCATGAACTATGGCTACACCTTC.

This chain links TRBV9 with TRBJ1-4; the D gene is possibly TRBD1 (5 bases). The V gene's germline CDR1 is SGDLS and CDR2 YYNGEE. V lost 3 bases and J lost 6, with 24 bases in between. The length of the CDR3 is 18 residues. The CDR3 loop reads CASSAGSGNLGRDEKLFF. The CDR3 nucleotides read TGTGCCAGCAGCGCGGGGTCAGGGAATTTGGGTCGCGATGAAAAACTGTTTTTT.

The rearrangement links TRBV7-9 to TRBJ1-1; 8 nucleotides align to TRBD1. Germline V gene lookup returns CDR1 SEHNR and CDR2 FQNEAQ (reference sequence). The CDR3 runs 15 residues. V dropped 3 bases and J dropped 5; count of bases not matched to a gene: 8. CDR3 sequence: CASSFDGQGGTEAFF. CDR3 nucleotides: TGTGCCAGCAGCTTTGACGGACAGGGTGGTACTGAAGCTTTCTTT.

The J gene is TRBJ2-3, the V gene TRBV28, with 8 bases fitting TRBD2. CDR3 length: 12 amino acids. Germline V gene lookup returns CDR1 MDHEN and CDR2 SYDVKM. The CDR3 region is CAAGGLPDTQYF. CDR3 bases: TGTGCTGCGGGGGGCTTGCCAGATACGCAGTATTTT.

A remark on this clonotype: A much bigger clone sits one base away, suggesting this may be a read error. The V and J genes are TRBV9 and TRBJ2-5; D might be TRBD2 (6 bases). In germline, CDR1 is SGDLS, CDR2 YYNGEE. Trimming took off 0 bases at V and 11 bases at J, with 20 bases between the two ends. The CDR3 has 15 amino acids. The CDR3 spells CASSVAGGVNNEQYF. The CDR3 DNA follows: TGTGCCAGCAGCGTAGCCGGAGGGGTAAACAATGAGCAGTACTTC.

About this clonotype: The CDR3 end shows no conserved phenylalanine or tryptophan, and so a read error is likely. V and J are TRBV20-1 and TRBJ2-3; weak D call: TRBD2 (6 bases). From germline, CDR1 is DFQATT and CDR2 SNEGSKA (reference sequence). The CDR3 totals 13 residues. V lost 3 bases and J lost 3, with 10 bases in between. The CDR3 is CSASIGGTDTQYV. As DNA, the CDR3 is TGCAGTGCTAGTATCGGGGGAACAGATACGCAGTATGTT.

This chain joins TRBV12-3 or TRBV12-4 and TRBJ2-1; D gene ambiguous. This CDR3 comprises 15 residues. V was pared by 2 bases and J by 6 bases, with 14 bases between. CDR3 sequence: CASSLSRTPLNEQFF. The CDR3 region has the DNA TGTGCCAGCAGTTTAAGTAGGACCCCCCTCAATGAGCAGTTCTTC.

The rearrangement links TRBV6-2 or TRBV6-3 to TRBJ2-7, with 7 bases identical to TRBD1. CDR3 length: 14 residues. In germline, CDR1 is MNHEY, CDR2 SVGEGT. V shed 6 bases, J shed 5 bases, and the junction held 10 bases outside the gene matches. The CDR3, as DNA: TGTGCCAGCAGATTCGACAGGGTGAGTCACGAGCAGTACTTC. Protein sequence: CASRFDRVSHEQYF.

This sequence joins TRBV3-1 and TRBJ2-1; D not certain. The CDR3 is made up of 15 amino acids. Germline loops: CDR1 LGHDT, CDR2 YNNKEL (reference sequence). The V end was cut by 0 bases, the J end by 6 bases, with 12 bases between. CDR3 in amino acids: CASSQDRAETNEQFF. CDR3 DNA sequence: TGTGCCAGCAGCCAAGATCGGGCGGAGACCAATGAGCAGTTCTTC.

This sequence joins TRBV6-6 and TRBJ1-4, with D possibly being TRBD1 (5 bases). V was pared by 0 bases and J by 7 bases, with 12 bases between. From germline, CDR1 is MNHNY and CDR2 SVGAGI (reference sequence). The CDR3 sequence is 15 residues long. CDR3 DNA sequence: TGTGCCAGCAGTTACTCGCCAGGGCAGTTTGAAAAACTGTTTTTT. This gives the protein CASSYSPGQFEKLFF.

The chain carries TRBV19 and TRBJ1-2; the D is unclear. Trimming left V 6 bases short and J 4 bases short, with 12 bases between. The CDR3 contains 13 residues. Germline V lookup: CDR1 LNHDA, CDR2 SQIVND (reference sequence). CDR3 sequence: CASSGPQIYGYTF. The CDR3 coding sequence is TGTGCCAGTAGCGGGCCCCAGATCTATGGCTACACCTTC.

The chain joins TRBV4-1 to TRBJ2-1, with D unclear. The CDR3 contains 10 residues. Trimming left V 0 bases short and J 15 bases short, with 6 bases between. Per germline, CDR1 MGHRA and CDR2 YSYEKL. The CDR3 DNA sequence: TGCGCCAGCAGCCAAGATTTAATGTTCTTC. Protein product: CASSQDLMFF.